These T cell receptor beta chains were read from a single sample in a study of shared clonotypes between healthy human individuals. Sequencing used immunoSEQ multiplex PCR; TCRdb keeps in-frame clones, though not all of them. The sample has roughly 1,100,000 clones; roughly 70% are singletons. Sequenced: memory CD4+ T cells sorted from blood. The receptors shown here come from a man aged 18-30 years in good health. Each CDR3 is given with its conserved first and last residue. D genes are given only for firm matches. Size tells how often a clone was seen (once, few, many) or the class of an expanded clone, and some rows leave it out.

DNA	CDR3	J	V	size	D
TGTGCCAGCAGCTTGGCTCCAGGGGGGCGCGAGACCCAGTACTTC	CASSLAPGGRETQYF	TRBJ2-5	TRBV5-4	NA	NA
TGTGCCAGCAATCCGGCTGGGGTTGAAAAACTGTTTTTT	CASNPAGVEKLFF	TRBJ1-4	TRBV7-9	NA	NA
TGTGCCAGCTCACCTTCTCAATATTCCAATCAGCCCCAGCATTTT	CASSPSQYSNQPQHF	TRBJ1-5	TRBV18	NA	NA
TGTGCCAGCAGTTTAGCGGGAGGTGTTATGTCGCAGTATTTT	CASSLAGGVMSQYF	TRBJ2-3	TRBV6-5	once	TRBD2
TGTGCCAGCAGTTACTCGAGTAATCAGGGTAACTATGGCTACACCTTC	CASSYSSNQGNYGYTF	TRBJ1-2	TRBV6-5	NA	NA
TGTGCCAGTGGAACGGGGCCTAACACCGGGGAGCTGTTTTTT	CASGTGPNTGELFF	TRBJ2-2	TRBV19	once	NA
TGCGCCAGCAGCCGGGAGGTAACCTATAATTCACCCCTCCACTTT	CASSREVTYNSPLHF	TRBJ1-6	TRBV5-1	NA	NA
TGTGCCAGCAGCTTAGATGGGCAGAACACTGAAGCTTTCTTT	CASSLDGQNTEAFF	TRBJ1-1	TRBV7-9	few	NA
TGTGCCTGGAATAGGGGTGATACGCAGTATTTT	CAWNRGDTQYF	TRBJ2-3	TRBV30	NA	NA
TGCGCCAGCAGCCTGTTGGGGGACAGCTCCTACGAGCAGTACTTC	CASSLLGDSSYEQYF	TRBJ2-7	TRBV5-1	NA	TRBD1
TGTGCCAGCTCCGAGATTGCTAGCACAGATACGCAGTATTTT	CASSEIASTDTQYF	TRBJ2-3	TRBV18	NA	NA
TGCGCCAGCAGTGAAAATGTAGGTGGCTCCTACGAGCAGTACTTC	CASSENVGGSYEQYF	TRBJ2-7	TRBV10-1	many	NA
TGTGCCTGGAGTCTAGGAAGTCGGCAGGGGGCCGCAGATACGCAGTATTTT	CAWSLGSRQGAADTQYF	TRBJ2-3	TRBV30	NA	TRBD1
TGTGCCTGGAGTGGACAATTAGGGGGCAATCAGCCCCAGCATTTT	CAWSGQLGGNQPQHF	TRBJ1-5	TRBV30	many	NA
TGTGCCTGGAGCGTTCACAGGGGCGGCTACACCTTC	CAWSVHRGGYTF	TRBJ1-2	TRBV30	few	TRBD1
TGCGCCAGCAGCGCCCGGGACACCGGGGAGCTGTTTTTT	CASSARDTGELFF	TRBJ2-2	TRBV5-1	NA	NA
TGCGCCAGCAGCTTGGCCCAGAAGGTGACAGATACGCAGTATTTT	CASSLAQKVTDTQYF	TRBJ2-3	TRBV5-1	NA	NA
TGTGCCAGCAGAAAGGGAGCGGCCCAATACACAGATACGCAGTATTTT	CASRKGAAQYTDTQYF	TRBJ2-3	TRBV27	NA	NA
TGTGCTAGTGCTATTGGAGGACCTGGAGATACGCAGTATTTT	CASAIGGPGDTQYF	TRBJ2-3	TRBV12-5	NA	NA